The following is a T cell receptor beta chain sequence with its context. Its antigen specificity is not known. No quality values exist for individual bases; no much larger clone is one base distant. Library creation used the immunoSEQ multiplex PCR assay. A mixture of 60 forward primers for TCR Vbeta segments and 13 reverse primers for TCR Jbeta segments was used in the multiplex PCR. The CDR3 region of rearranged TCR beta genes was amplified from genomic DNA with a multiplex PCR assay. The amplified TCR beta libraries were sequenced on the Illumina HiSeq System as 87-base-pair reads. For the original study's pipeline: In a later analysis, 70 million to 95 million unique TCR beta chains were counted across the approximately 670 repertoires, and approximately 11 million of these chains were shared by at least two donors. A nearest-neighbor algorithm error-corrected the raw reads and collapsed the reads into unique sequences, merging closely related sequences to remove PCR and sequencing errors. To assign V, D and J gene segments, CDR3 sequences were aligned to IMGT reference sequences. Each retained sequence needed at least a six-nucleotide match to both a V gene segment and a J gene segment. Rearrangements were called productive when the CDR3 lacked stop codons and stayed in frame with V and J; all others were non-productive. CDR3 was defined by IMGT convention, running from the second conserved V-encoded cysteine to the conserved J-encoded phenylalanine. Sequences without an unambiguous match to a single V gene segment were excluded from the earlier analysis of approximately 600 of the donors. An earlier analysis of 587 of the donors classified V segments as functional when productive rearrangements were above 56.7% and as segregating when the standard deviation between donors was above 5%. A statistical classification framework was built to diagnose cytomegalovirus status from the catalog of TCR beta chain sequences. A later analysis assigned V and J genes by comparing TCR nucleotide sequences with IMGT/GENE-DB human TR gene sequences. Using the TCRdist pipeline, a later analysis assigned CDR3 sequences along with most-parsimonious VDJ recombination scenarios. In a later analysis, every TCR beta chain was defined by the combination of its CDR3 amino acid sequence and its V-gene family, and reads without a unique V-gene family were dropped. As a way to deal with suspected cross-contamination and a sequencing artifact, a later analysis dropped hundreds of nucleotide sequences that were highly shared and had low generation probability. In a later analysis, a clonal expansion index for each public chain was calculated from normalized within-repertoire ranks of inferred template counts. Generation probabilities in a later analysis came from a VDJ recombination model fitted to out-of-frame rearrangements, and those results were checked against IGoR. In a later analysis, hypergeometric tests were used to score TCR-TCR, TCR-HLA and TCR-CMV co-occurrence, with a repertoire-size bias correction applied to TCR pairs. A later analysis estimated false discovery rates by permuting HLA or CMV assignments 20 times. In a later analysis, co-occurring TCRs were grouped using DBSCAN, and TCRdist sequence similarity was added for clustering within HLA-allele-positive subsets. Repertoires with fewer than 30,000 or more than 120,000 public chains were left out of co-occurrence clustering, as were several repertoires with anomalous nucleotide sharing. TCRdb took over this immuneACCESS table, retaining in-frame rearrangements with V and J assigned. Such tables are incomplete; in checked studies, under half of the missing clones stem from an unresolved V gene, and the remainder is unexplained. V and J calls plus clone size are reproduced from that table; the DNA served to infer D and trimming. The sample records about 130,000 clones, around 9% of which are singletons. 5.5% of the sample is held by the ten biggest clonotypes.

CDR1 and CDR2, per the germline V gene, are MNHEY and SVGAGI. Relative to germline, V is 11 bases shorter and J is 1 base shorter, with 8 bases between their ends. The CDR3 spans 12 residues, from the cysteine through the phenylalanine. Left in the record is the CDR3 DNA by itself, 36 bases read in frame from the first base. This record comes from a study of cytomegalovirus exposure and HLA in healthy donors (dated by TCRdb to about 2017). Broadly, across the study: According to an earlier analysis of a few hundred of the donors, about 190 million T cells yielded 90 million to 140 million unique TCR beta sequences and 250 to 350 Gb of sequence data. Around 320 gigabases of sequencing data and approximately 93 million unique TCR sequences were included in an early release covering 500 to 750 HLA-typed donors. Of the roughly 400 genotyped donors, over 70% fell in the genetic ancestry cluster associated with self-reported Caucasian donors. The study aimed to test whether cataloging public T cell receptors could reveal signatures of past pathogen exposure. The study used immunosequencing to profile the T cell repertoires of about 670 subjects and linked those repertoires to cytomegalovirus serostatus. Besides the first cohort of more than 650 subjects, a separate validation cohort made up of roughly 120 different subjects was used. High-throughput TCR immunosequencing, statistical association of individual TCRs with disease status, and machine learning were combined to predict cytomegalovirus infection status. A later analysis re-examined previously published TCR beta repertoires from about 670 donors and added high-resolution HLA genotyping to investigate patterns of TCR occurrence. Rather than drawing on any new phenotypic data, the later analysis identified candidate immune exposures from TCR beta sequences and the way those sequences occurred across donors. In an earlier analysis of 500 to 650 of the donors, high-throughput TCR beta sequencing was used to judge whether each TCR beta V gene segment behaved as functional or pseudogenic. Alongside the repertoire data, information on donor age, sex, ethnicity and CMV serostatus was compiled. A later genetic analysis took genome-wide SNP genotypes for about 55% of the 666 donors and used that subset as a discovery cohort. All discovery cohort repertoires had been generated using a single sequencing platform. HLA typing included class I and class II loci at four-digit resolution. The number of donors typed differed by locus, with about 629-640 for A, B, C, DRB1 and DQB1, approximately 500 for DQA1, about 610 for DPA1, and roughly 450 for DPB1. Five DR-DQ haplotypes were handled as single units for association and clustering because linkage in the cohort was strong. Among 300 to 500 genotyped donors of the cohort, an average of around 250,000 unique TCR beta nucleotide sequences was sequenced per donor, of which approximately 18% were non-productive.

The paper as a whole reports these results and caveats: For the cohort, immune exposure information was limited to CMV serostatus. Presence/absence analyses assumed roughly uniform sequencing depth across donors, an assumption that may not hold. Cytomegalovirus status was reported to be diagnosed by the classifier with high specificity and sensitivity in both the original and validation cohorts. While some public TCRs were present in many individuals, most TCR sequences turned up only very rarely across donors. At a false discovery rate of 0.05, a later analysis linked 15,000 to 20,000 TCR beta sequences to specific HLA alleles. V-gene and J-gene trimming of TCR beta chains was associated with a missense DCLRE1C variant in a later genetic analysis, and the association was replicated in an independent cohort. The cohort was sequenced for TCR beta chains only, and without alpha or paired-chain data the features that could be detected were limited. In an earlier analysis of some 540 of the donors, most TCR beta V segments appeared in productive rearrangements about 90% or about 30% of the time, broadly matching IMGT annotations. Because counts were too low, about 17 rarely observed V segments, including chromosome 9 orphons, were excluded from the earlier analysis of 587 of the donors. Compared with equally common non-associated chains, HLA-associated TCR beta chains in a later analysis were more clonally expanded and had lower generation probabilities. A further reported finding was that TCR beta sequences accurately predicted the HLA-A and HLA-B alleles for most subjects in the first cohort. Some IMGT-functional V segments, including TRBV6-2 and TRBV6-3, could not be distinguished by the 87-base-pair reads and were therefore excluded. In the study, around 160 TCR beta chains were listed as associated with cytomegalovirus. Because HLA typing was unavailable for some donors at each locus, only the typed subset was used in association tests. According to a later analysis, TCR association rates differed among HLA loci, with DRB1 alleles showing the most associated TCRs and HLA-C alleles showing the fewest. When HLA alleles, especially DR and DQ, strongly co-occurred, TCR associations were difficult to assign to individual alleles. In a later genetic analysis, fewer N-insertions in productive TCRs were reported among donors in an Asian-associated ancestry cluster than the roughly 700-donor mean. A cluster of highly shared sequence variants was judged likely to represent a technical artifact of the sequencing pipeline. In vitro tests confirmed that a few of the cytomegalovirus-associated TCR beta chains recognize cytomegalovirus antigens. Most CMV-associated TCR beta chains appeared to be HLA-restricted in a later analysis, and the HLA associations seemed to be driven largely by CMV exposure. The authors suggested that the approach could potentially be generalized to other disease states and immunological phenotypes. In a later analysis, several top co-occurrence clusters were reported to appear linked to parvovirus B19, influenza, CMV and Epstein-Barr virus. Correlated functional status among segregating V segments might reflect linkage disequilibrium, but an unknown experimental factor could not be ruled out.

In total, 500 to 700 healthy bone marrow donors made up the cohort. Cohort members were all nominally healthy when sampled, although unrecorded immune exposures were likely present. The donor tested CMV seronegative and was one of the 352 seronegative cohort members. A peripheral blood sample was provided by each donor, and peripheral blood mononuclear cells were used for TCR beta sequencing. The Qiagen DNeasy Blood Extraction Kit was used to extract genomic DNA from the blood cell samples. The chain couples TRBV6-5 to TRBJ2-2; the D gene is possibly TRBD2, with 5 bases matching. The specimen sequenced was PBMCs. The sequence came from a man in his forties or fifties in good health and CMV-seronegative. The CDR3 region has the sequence CASAGNTGELFF. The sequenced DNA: TGTGCCTCCGCGGGGAACACCGGGGAGCTGTTTTTT.